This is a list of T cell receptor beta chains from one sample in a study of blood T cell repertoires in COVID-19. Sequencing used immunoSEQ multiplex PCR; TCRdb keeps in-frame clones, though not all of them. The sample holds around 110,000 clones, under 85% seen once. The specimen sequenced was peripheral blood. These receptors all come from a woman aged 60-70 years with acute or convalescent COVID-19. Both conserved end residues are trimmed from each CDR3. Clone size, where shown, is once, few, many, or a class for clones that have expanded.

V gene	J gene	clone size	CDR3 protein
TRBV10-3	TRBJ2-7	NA	AISLDGRGPTEQY
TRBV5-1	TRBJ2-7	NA	ASSPEGQGYEQY
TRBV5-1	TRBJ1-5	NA	ASSQTGAKEMPQH
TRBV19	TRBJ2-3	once	ASRTRGRGDTQY
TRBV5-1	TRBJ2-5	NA	ASSLVASGEETQY
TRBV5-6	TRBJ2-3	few	ASRQGLATLTDTQY
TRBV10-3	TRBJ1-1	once	AISESFGQGRSTEAF
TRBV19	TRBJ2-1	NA	ASSVAGVPLNEQF
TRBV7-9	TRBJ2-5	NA	ASQRLETQY
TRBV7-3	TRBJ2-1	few	ASSPVGGPGNEQF
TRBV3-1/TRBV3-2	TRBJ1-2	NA	ASSQDERGYT
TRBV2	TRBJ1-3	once	ASSEVVPSIY
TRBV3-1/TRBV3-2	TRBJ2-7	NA	ASSQLPGVAYEQY
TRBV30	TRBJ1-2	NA	AVTGIGYGYT
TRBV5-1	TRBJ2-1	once	ASSLRLAGYNEQF
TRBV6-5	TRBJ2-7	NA	ASRTSGSSYEQY
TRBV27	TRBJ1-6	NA	ASSLRHGGQVNSPLH
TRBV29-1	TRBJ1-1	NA	SVGAGPNTEAF
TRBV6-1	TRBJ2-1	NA	ASSPGTSGRSGF
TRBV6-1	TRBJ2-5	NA	ASSEGTGYETQY
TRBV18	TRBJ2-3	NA	ASSPDRGQADTQY
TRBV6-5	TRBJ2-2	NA	ASRTGPGELF
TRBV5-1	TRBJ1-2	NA	ASSLDPGQMGGYT
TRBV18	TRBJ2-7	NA	ASSPSQSSYEQY
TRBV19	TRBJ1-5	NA	ASSIMSQGTSNQPQH
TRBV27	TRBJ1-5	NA	ASSTRRTGGFGNQPQH
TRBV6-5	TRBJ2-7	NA	ASSLDRVDEQY